These 15 T cell receptor beta chains share one sample of origin, sequenced in a study of shared clonotypes between healthy human individuals. Some clones are missing from TCRdb's copy, which holds only in-frame ones; the method was immunoSEQ multiplex PCR. Counted here are hundreds of thousands of clones, about 80% occurring once; the ten biggest clones make up 12%. Specimen: PBMCs. These receptor sequences come from a woman aged 35 to 49 in good health. Some clones in this sample may be carry-over from other donors' samples.

This clone was observed a handful of times. V gene TRBV27 combines with J gene TRBJ2-1; 7 nucleotides line up with TRBD2. V shed 6 bases and J 0 bases; nucleotides not matched to a gene: 5. Germline V gene sequence: CDR1 MNHEY, CDR2 SMNVEV (reference sequence). The CDR3 is made up of 15 amino acids. The CDR3 DNA reads as TGTGCCAGCAGATTAGGCGGGAGCTCCTACAATGAGCAGTTCTTC. This encodes CASRLGGSSYNEQFF.

The CDR3 coding sequence is TGTGCCAGCAGACGCCCTAGCGGGAGAAACACCGGGGAGCTGTTTTTT. This translates into CASRRPSGRNTGELFF. V and J are TRBV7-2 and TRBJ2-2; 10 nucleotides align to TRBD2. This CDR3 spans 16 amino acids. Germline CDR1 reads SGHTA; CDR2 reads FQGNSA. V dropped 6 bases and J dropped 2; count of bases not matched to a gene: 6.

The chain recombines TRBV4-3 with TRBJ2-1; D may be TRBD2 (6 bases). The CDR3 sequence is 16 residues long. Trimming left V 5 bases short and J 3 bases short, with 17 bases between. Germline-derived CDR1 and CDR2 are LGHNA and YSLEER. The CDR3 reads CASSGGSGFNYNEQFF. The CDR3 coding sequence is TGCGCCAGCAGCGGAGGTAGCGGATTTAACTACAATGAGCAGTTCTTC.

The chain employs TRBV28 and TRBJ2-5; TRBD1 is a possible D gene (5 bases). V dropped 2 bases and J dropped 4 bases, with 17 bases sitting between them. This CDR3 comprises 16 residues. Germline loops: CDR1 MDHEN, CDR2 SYDVKM. CDR3 DNA sequence: TGTGCCAGCAGTTTAATCAGGGATTGGGGTGGAGAGACCCAGTACTTC. Its translation is CASSLIRDWGGETQYF.

This chain joins TRBV19 and TRBJ1-1; perhaps TRBD1 as D (5 bases). Between the trimmed V and J ends, which lost 3 bases and 1 base, there was a span of 12 bases. Germline loops: CDR1 LNHDA, CDR2 SQIVND (reference sequence). The CDR3 extends over 15 amino acids. Here the CDR3 DNA reads TGTGCCAGTAGTATCCCCCGCCAGGGGAACACTGAAGCTTTCTTT. Translation gives CASSIPRQGNTEAFF.

In this sample, this clone turned up once. With a much larger clone just one base away, this may be a read error. Different DNA sequences within this sample yield the same CDR3. The chain links TRBV7-9 to TRBJ2-7; a possible D gene is TRBD2 (6 bases). This CDR3 spans 14 amino acids. Germline V CDR1 and CDR2: SEHNR, FQNEAQ (reference sequence). The CDR3 region has the DNA TGTGCCAGCACCACTGGGGGGAAATCCTACGAGCAGTACTTT. It is translated as CASTTGGKSYEQYF.

The chain recombines TRBV5-1 with TRBJ2-1, with TRBD2 matching 9 bases. CDR1 is SGHRS, CDR2 YFSETQ, per germline. V trimming: 2 bases; J trimming: 3 bases; junction bases outside the gene matches: 6. This CDR3 region has 16 residues. The chain's CDR3 is CASSFGLAGVYNEQFF. As DNA, the CDR3 is TGCGCCAGCAGCTTTGGATTAGCGGGAGTCTACAATGAGCAGTTCTTC.

The chain employs TRBV5-1 and TRBJ2-3; a weak D match, TRBD2 (6 bases). Germline V gives CDR1 SGHRS, CDR2 YFSETQ. CDR3 length: 14 residues. V lost 4 bases and J lost 3, with 12 bases in between. CDR3 in amino acids: CASSPGTLTDTQYF. As DNA, the CDR3 is TGCGCCAGCAGCCCCGGGACTCTTACAGATACGCAGTATTTT. The full variable domain, with the rest looked up from reference TRBV5-1 and TRBJ2-3, is KAGVTQTPRYLIKTRGQQVTLSCSPISGHRSVSWYQQTPGQGLQFLFEYFSETQRNKGNFPGRFSGRQFSNSRSEMNVSTLELGDSALYLCASSPGTLTDTQYFGPGTRLTVL.

The chain couples TRBV28 to TRBJ2-5, with TRBD2 as a possible D gene (6 bases). V was cut by 1 base and J by 2 bases, with 11 bases left in between. Germline V gene data show CDR1 as MDHEN and CDR2 as SYDVKM. The CDR3 runs to 15 residues. As DNA, the CDR3 is TGTGCCAGCAGTTTATCGCCGGGAGTGCAAGAGACCCAGTACTTC. Its translation: CASSLSPGVQETQYF.

This rearrangement joins TRBV11-2 to TRBJ2-3; 7 bases fit TRBD2. The germline gives CDR1 SGHAT, CDR2 FQNNGV. V lost 5 bases, J lost 3 bases, and 11 bases stayed unmatched. The CDR3 runs to 16 residues. The CDR3 loop reads CASSPWAGVRTDTQYF. DNA of the CDR3: TGTGCCAGCAGCCCCTGGGCGGGAGTTAGGACAGATACGCAGTATTTT. Full variable domain (missing parts from reference TRBV11-2 and TRBJ2-3): EAGVAQSPRYKIIEKRQSVAFWCNPISGHATLYWYQQILGQGPKLLIQFQNNGVVDDSQLPKDRFSAERLKGVDSTLKIQPAKLEDSAVYLCASSPWAGVRTDTQYFGPGTRLTVL.

The chain has TRBV19 and TRBJ1-2, with D uncertain. The germline V and J ends were trimmed by 3 bases and 0 bases, with 11 bases remaining between them. This CDR3 contains 15 residues. Germline V gene sequence: CDR1 LNHDA, CDR2 SQIVND (reference sequence). This chain's CDR3 is CASSMWQASNYGYTF. CDR3 sequence (DNA): TGTGCCAGTAGTATGTGGCAGGCTTCTAACTATGGCTACACCTTC. The full variable domain, with the rest looked up from reference TRBV19 and TRBJ1-2, is DGGITQSPKYLFRKEGQNVTLSCEQNLNHDAMYWYRQDPGQGLRLIYYSQIVNDFQKGDIAEGYSVSREKKESFPLTVTSAQKNPTAFYLCASSMWQASNYGYTFGSGTRLTVV.

A word on this clone: This clone may be a read error of a much larger clone one base away. The conserved final phenylalanine or tryptophan is absent from the CDR3, which likely points to a read error. The V call is TRBV5-1, the J call TRBJ2-3; maybe TRBD1 (6 bases). The V end was cut by 0 bases, the J end by 7 bases, with 9 bases between. Germline lookup yields CDR1 SGHRS and CDR2 YFSETQ. This CDR3 region has 13 residues. The CDR3 reads CASSLEGQHTQYS. CDR3 coding DNA: TGCGCCAGCAGCTTGGAGGGACAACATACGCAGTATTCT.

Comment on this clone: Since a much larger clone is just one base distant, this may be a read error. The sample contains more than one DNA sequence encoding this CDR3. The chain is built from TRBV6-5 and TRBJ1-1; 7 bases are shared with TRBD1. CDR1 is MNHEY, CDR2 SVGAGI, per germline. The CDR3 has 14 residues. The CDR3 DNA follows: TGTGCCAGCAGTTCTACAAGGACAGGACAGCGAGCTTTCTTC. Amino acid sequence: CASSSTRTGQRAFF.

The chain employs TRBV7-9 and TRBJ2-7; 8 positions agree with TRBD2. This CDR3 is 12 amino acids long. The V gene end was trimmed by 3 bases and the J gene end by 10 bases; junction bases not matched to a gene: 5. Germline CDR1 reads SEHNR; CDR2 reads FQNEAQ (reference sequence). The CDR3 bases are TGTGCCAGCAGCTTCAGCGGGAGCACCCAGTACTTC. Its translation: CASSFSGSTQYF.

This clone was recorded once. This rearrangement joins TRBV28 to TRBJ1-2; 9 nucleotides agree with TRBD1. This CDR3 region has 15 residues. Per germline, CDR1 MDHEN and CDR2 SYDVKM. The ends lost 6 bases at V and 8 bases at J; junction bases unmatched: 13. The CDR3 loop is CASSSTDRGLRGYTF. The CDR3 DNA is TGTGCCAGCAGCAGTACGGACAGGGGACTTAGGGGCTACACCTTC.